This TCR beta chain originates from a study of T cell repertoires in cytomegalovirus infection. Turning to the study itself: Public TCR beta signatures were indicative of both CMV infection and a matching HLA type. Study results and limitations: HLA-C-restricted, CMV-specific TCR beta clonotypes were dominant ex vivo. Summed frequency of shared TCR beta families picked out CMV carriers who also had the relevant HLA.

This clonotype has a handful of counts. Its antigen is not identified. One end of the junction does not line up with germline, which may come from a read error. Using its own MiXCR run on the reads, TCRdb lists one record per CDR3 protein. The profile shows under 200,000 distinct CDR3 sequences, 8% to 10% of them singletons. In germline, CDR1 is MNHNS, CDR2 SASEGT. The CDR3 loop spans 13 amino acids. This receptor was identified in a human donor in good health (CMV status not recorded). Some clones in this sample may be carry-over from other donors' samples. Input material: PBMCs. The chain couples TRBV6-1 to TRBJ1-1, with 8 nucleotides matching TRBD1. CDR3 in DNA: TGTGCCAGCAGCATAAGACCAGGGACAGGACGAGACTTT. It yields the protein CASSIRPGTGRDF.